The 5 T cell receptor beta chains in this list originate from one sample, sequenced in a study of cytomegalovirus exposure and HLA in healthy donors. Vbeta (60) and Jbeta (13) primers were used in the PCR. Clones were read by immunoSEQ multiplex PCR, and TCRdb kept only the in-frame ones, dropping some. The sample records 95,000 to 150,000 clones, 8.5% to 9% being singletons. Source material: PBMCs. The receptors were sampled from a woman in her thirties or forties in good health and CMV-seropositive.

The chain is built from TRBV7-9 and TRBJ1-4; 8 bases match TRBD1. Unmatched junction bases numbered 11, after V lost 4 bases and J lost 7 bases. The germline V gene encodes CDR1 SEHNR and CDR2 FQNEAQ (reference sequence). The CDR3 runs to 16 residues. The CDR3 sequence is CASSSLKQGGGEKLFF. The CDR3 DNA follows: TGTGCCAGCAGCTCACTTAAACAGGGGGGGGGTGAAAAACTGTTTTTT.

The CDR3 here is CASSIDGQGEAFF. The CDR3 DNA sequence: TGTGCCAGTAGTATAGATGGGCAGGGTGAAGCTTTCTTT. The chain combines TRBV19 with TRBJ1-1; TRBD1 is a possible D gene (5 bases). Per the germline V gene, CDR1 is LNHDA and CDR2 is SQIVND (reference sequence). The V gene lost 0 bases and the J gene lost 7 bases, with 9 bases spanning the gap. The CDR3 runs to 13 residues. Based on the CDR3 plus reference TRBV19 and TRBJ1-1, the full variable domain is DGGITQSPKYLFRKEGQNVTLSCEQNLNHDAMYWYRQDPGQGLRLIYYSQIVNDFQKGDIAEGYSVSREKKESFPLTVTSAQKNPTAFYLCASSIDGQGEAFFGQGTRLTVV.

To note about this clone: A read error may account for a junction end that differs from germline. This chain's CDR3 is CAWSGGTGGIFF. DNA of the CDR3: TGTGCCTGGAGTGGGGGGACAGGGGGCATCTTCTTC. V and J are TRBV30 and TRBJ1-2, with 12 bases matching TRBD1. The CDR3 has 12 amino acids. From germline, CDR1 is GTSNPN and CDR2 SVGIG (reference sequence). The whole variable domain, remainder taken from reference TRBV30 and TRBJ1-2, is SQTIHQWPATLVQPVGSPLSLECTVEGTSNPNLYWYRQAAGRGLQLLFYSVGIGQISSEVPQNLSASRPQDRQFILSSKKLLLSDSGFYLCAWSGGTGGIFFGSGTRLTVV.

The chain joins TRBV4-2 to TRBJ2-1; D gene uncertain. The CDR3 loop spans 12 amino acids. Trimming took off 0 bases at V and 5 bases at J, with 2 bases between the two ends. In germline, CDR1 is LGHNA, CDR2 YNFKEQ. In nucleotides, the CDR3 is TGTGCCAGCAGCCAAGACAACAATGAGCAGTTCTTC. Its protein is CASSQDNNEQFF.

There are a few counts of this clone. The V gene is TRBV7-2, the J gene TRBJ1-2; TRBD1 agrees at 8 bases. Trimming cost V 4 bases and J 6 bases; bases outside gene matches: 10. CDR1 and CDR2 from the germline V gene are SGHTA and FQGNSA. This CDR3 contains 15 residues. CDR3 DNA sequence: TGTGCCAGCAGCTCCACACGGGACAGGCGGCATGGCTACACCTTC. Amino acid sequence: CASSSTRDRRHGYTF.